A selection of T cell receptor beta chains follows, all from one sample in a study of graft-versus-host responses after intestinal transplantation. Sequenced by immunoSEQ multiplex PCR; TCRdb stores in-frame clones only, minus some. This table holds about 130,000 clones, roughly 91% found once. No antigen has been identified for these receptors. The sequenced sample was unstimulated CD4+ T cells sorted from spleen or lymph node cells, obtained before intestinal transplant. The receptors were gathered from a human donor who received an intestinal transplant. Both conserved end residues are part of each CDR3. Each record gives: clone size, V gene, D gene, J gene, CDR3 DNA, CDR3 protein. A D gene is named only where the DNA matches it firmly. Expanded clones are given a class, and other clones once, few, many or no size at all.

>.|TRBV6-5|.|TRBJ2-3
TGTGCCAGCAGCCGACAGGATGGGACAGATACGCAGTATTTT
CASSRQDGTDTQYF
>.|TRBV6-1|.|TRBJ2-1
TGTGCCAGCAGCGGGACTCTGTCTGGATACAATGAGCAGTTCTTC
CASSGTLSGYNEQFF
>few|TRBV7-2|.|TRBJ2-5
TGTGCCAGCAGCACCCAGGGGGGACTCGAGACCCAGTACTTC
CASSTQGGLETQYF
>.|TRBV5-4|TRBD1|TRBJ2-7
TGTGCCAGCAGCCGCGACCCGGGACAGGGCTACGAGCAGTACTTC
CASSRDPGQGYEQYF
>.|TRBV28|TRBD2|TRBJ2-3
TGTGCCAGCAGTCGCCAGACTAGCGGGAAGGTTATAGATACGCAGTATTTT
CASSRQTSGKVIDTQYF
>.|TRBV2|TRBD2|TRBJ2-2
TGTGCCAGCACCCCGAGACTAGCGGGTCTCACCGGGGAGCTGTTTTTT
CASTPRLAGLTGELFF
>once|TRBV7-7|.|TRBJ1-5
TGTGCTAGCAGCCACTCCCCGAATCAGCCCCAGCATTTT
CASSHSPNQPQHF
>.|TRBV7-3|.|TRBJ2-6
TGTGCCAGCAGTCCACGGCAGGGGCCAAGCTCTGGGGCCAACGTCCTGACTTTC
CASSPRQGPSSGANVLTF
>few|TRBV11-3|TRBD2|TRBJ2-1
TGTGCCAGCAGCTCTAGCGGGAGGGCCTACCATGAGCAGTTCTTC
CASSSSGRAYHEQFF
>.|TRBV30|.|TRBJ1-6
TGTGCCTGGAGTGCCGGGAACTATAATTCACCCCTCCACTTT
CAWSAGNYNSPLHF
>.|TRBV28|.|TRBJ1-1
TGTGCCAGCAGTTTCCTAGGTCCAGAGGTAGGGGAAGCTTTCTTT
CASSFLGPEVGEAFF
>once|TRBV18|TRBD1|TRBJ1-1
TGTGCCAGCTCCCAGACAGGGGGAACGGACACTGAAGCTTTCTTT
CASSQTGGTDTEAFF
>.|TRBV4-2|TRBD2|TRBJ2-1
TGTGCCAGCAGCCAAGTGGGGGAGGGGCTGTACAATGAGCAGTTCTTC
CASSQVGEGLYNEQFF
>.|TRBV4-1|TRBD2|TRBJ2-3
TGCGCCAGCAGACTCACCGGGACTAGCGGGACCGATACGCAGTATTTT
CASRLTGTSGTDTQYF
>.|TRBV11-1|.|TRBJ2-3
TGTGCCAGCAGCTCCCCATCCAGGAGCACAGATACGCAGTATTTT
CASSSPSRSTDTQYF
>once|TRBV6-5|.|TRBJ1-2
TGTGCCAGCAGACAGCCGGGGCGCAGCTATGGCTACACCTTC
CASRQPGRSYGYTF
>.|TRBV28|.|TRBJ1-2
TGTGCCAGCAGTTTATCCCAGGCTAACTATGGCTACACCTTC
CASSLSQANYGYTF
>.|TRBV6-5|.|TRBJ2-5
TGTGCCAGCAGTTCCACCTTCCAAGAGACCCAGTACTTC
CASSSTFQETQYF
>.|TRBV20-1|.|TRBJ1-4
TGCAGTGCTCCCGGGGAAAAACTGTTTTTT
CSAPGEKLFF
>.|TRBV28|.|TRBJ2-1
TGTGCCAGCAGCTCGCGGGGTGGACTCATCAATGAGCAGTTCTTC
CASSSRGGLINEQFF
>once|TRBV5-1|.|TRBJ2-5
TGCGCCAGCAGCTTGGCCATGGTGAGGGGGGGACTAGAGACCCAGTACTTC
CASSLAMVRGGLETQYF
>.|TRBV2|TRBD2|TRBJ2-1
TGTGCCAGCGGATTAGCGGGAGGGTTCTCTGAGCAGTTCTTC
CASGLAGGFSEQFF
>.|TRBV7-3|TRBD1|TRBJ2-5
TGTGCCAGCAGCTTCCAGGGGGCGGAGGAGACCCAGTACTTC
CASSFQGAEETQYF
>.|TRBV4-2|TRBD1|TRBJ2-3
TGTGCCAGCAGCCAAGAATGGAGTACGACAGGGGGCACAGATACGCAGTATTTT
CASSQEWSTTGGTDTQYF
>.|TRBV6-6|.|TRBJ2-7
TGTGCCAGCGGGCCAGGGGCGGAGAAACACTACGAGCAGTACTTC
CASGPGAEKHYEQYF
>.|TRBV28|TRBD1|TRBJ1-4
TGTGCCAGCAGCTCACAGGGGGCCAGGGAAAAACTGTTTTTT
CASSSQGAREKLFF
>.|TRBV7-6|TRBD2|TRBJ2-7
TGTGCCAGCAGCGTAAGCTCCGGGACTAGCGGTTACGAGCAGTACTTC
CASSVSSGTSGYEQYF
>.|TRBV11-2|TRBD2|TRBJ2-7
TGTGCCAGCAGAAAACTAGCGGGACCCTCCTACGAGCAGTACTTC
CASRKLAGPSYEQYF
>.|TRBV28|.|TRBJ2-7
TGTGCCAGCAGTGACCCCGGACAGTGGTATCCCTCCTACGAGCAGTACTTC
CASSDPGQWYPSYEQYF
>.|TRBV19|.|TRBJ1-5
TGTGCCAGTAGTATGGCGCAGCCAAATCAGCCCCAGCATTTT
CASSMAQPNQPQHF
>.|TRBV30|TRBD1|TRBJ1-4
TGTGCCTGGAGTGTACAGGGGGCGAGAGAAAAACTGTTTTTT
CAWSVQGAREKLFF
>.|TRBV5-1|.|TRBJ2-7
TGCGCCAGCAGCTTGGTGGCTTCCTCCTACGAGCAGTACTTC
CASSLVASSYEQYF
>.|TRBV6-6|.|TRBJ2-5
TGTGCCAGCAGTACCCTTGTCGATCAGACCCAGTACTTC
CASSTLVDQTQYF
>.|TRBV25-1|TRBD1|TRBJ2-7
TGTGCCAGCAGTGCTACAGGGGGCAGCTACGAGCAGTACTTC
CASSATGGSYEQYF
>.|TRBV28|.|TRBJ1-3
TGTGCCAGCACCCAACCCGGGCCAGTATGGGTAGGAAACACCATATATTTT
CASTQPGPVWVGNTIYF
>.|TRBV28|.|TRBJ2-7
TGTGCCAGCACCCCGGGCGGGGCCTACGAGCAGTACTTC
CASTPGGAYEQYF
>.|TRBV6-7|TRBD1|TRBJ2-7
TGTGCCAGCAGCTACAGGGGGGAGTACGAGCAGTACTTC
CASSYRGEYEQYF
>.|TRBV30|TRBD1|TRBJ2-7
TGTGCCTCGGGACAGGGGGAATACGAGCAGCACTTC
CASGQGEYEQHF
>.|TRBV7-8|.|TRBJ1-1
TGTGCCAGCAGCACCAAGCGGGAGATGAACACTGAAGCTTTCTTT
CASSTKREMNTEAFF
>.|TRBV7-2|TRBD1|TRBJ1-2
TGTGCCAGCAGCTTAGGCCGGGACAGATATGGCTACACCTTC
CASSLGRDRYGYTF
>.|TRBV28|.|TRBJ1-5
TGTGCCAGCAGTTTTCGTGGCAGGGAACAGCCCCAGCATTTT
CASSFRGREQPQHF
>.|TRBV10-3|.|TRBJ2-7
TGTGCCATCAGCGTACGGGGGACGGAATACTACGAGCAGTACTTC
CAISVRGTEYYEQYF
>.|TRBV10-3|TRBD1|TRBJ2-1
TGTGCCATCAGTGATACTCCGGACAGGGGGCCCAATGAGCAGTTCTTC
CAISDTPDRGPNEQFF
>.|TRBV5-1|TRBD2|TRBJ2-3
TGCGCCAGCAGCTCCGGGACTAGCGGGAGGGCCAAAGATACGCAGTATTTT
CASSSGTSGRAKDTQYF
>.|TRBV5-4|.|TRBJ2-7
TGTGCCAGCAGCCCGGGACAACGGGAGGTCCACGAGCAGTACTTC
CASSPGQREVHEQYF
>once|TRBV9|.|TRBJ1-4
TGTGCCAGCAGCGTAGGGCGGGGGTTAGGGGAAAAACTGTTTTTT
CASSVGRGLGEKLFF
>.|TRBV7-3|TRBD2|TRBJ2-2
TGTGCCAGCAGCCGAAGTACTAGCGAGATGGGCGGGGAGCTGTTTTTT
CASSRSTSEMGGELFF
>.|TRBV7-3|.|TRBJ2-2
TGTGCCAGCAGCCCGGACCCGAACACCGGGGAGCTGTTTTTT
CASSPDPNTGELFF
>.|TRBV5-4|.|TRBJ2-2
TGTGCCAGCAGCTTAGAGGGGGGATACGGGGAGCTATTTTTT
CASSLEGGYGELFF
>.|TRBV28|.|TRBJ2-1
TGTGCCAGCAGGTCGGTCCAAGGGCAGCAAGCCTACAATGAGCAGTTCTTC
CASRSVQGQQAYNEQFF
>.|TRBV11-2|.|TRBJ2-3
TGTGCCAGCAGCTTAATCGGGGACCACACAGATACGCAGTATTTT
CASSLIGDHTDTQYF
>once|TRBV6-1|TRBD1|TRBJ2-7
TGTGCCAGCAGTCCCGGGACAGTAGGCCACGAGCAGTACTTC
CASSPGTVGHEQYF
>.|TRBV5-1|TRBD2|TRBJ2-3
TGCGCCAGCAGCTTGGCGGCTAGCGGGAGTACAGATACGCAGTATTTT
CASSLAASGSTDTQYF